The T cell receptor (beta chain) under discussion was sequenced for a study of T cell changes during pregnancy in multiple sclerosis (dated by TCRdb to the late 2010s). Broadly, across the study: In women with multiple sclerosis, the researchers looked at how the T cell repertoire shifted as pregnancy progressed.

Trimming removed 0 bases from V and 6 bases from J, leaving 8 bases between the germline ends. The CDR3 runs 14 amino acids, cysteine and phenylalanine included. The read is trimmed to its CDR3 DNA, 42 bases read in frame from base 1. Via the germline V gene, CDR1 is LGHNA and CDR2 YSLEER. The method was the immunoSEQ multiplex PCR assay. TCRdb limited this immuneACCESS table to in-frame rearrangements with V and J called. A share of clones is missing; checked studies link under half to unresolved V genes, and the rest is unexplained. A total of roughly 42,000 clones appear in this sample, roughly nine tenths of them only once. The ten largest make up under 0.7% of the sample. A remark on this clone: No cognate antigen has been identified for it. Base qualities are not at hand, and no much larger clone is one base apart.

The rearrangement joined TRBV4-3 to TRBJ2-2, with the D gene uncertain. This specimen consisted of CD4+ T cells from peripheral blood mononuclear cells, obtained in the first trimester of pregnancy. This clonotype was obtained from a female donor with multiple sclerosis, enrolled in a pregnancy study. The CDR3 region has the sequence CASSQDIPAGELFF. The bases are TGCGCCAGCAGCCAAGATATCCCTGCCGGGGAGCTGTTTTTT.